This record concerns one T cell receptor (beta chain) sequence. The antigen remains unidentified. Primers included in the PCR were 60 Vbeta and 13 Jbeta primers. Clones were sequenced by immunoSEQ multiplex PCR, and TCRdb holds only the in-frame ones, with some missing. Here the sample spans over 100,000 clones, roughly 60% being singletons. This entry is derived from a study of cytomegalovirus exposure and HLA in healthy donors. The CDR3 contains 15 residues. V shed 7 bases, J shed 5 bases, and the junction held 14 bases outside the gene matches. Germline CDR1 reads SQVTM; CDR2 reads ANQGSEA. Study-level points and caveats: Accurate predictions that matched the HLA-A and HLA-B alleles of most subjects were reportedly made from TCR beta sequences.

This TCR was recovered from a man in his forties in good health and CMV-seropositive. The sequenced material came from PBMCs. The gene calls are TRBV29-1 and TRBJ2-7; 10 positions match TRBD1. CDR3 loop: CSEPTRTGGRHEQYF. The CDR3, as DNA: TGCAGCGAGCCGACGAGGACAGGGGGGAGACACGAGCAGTACTTC.